This T cell receptor (beta chain) was identified in a study of cytotoxic CD8 clonotypes in ibrutinib-treated CLL (dated by TCRdb to about 2021). For context, the study as a whole: In this cohort, around 15 patients were treatment-naive and ten to eleven were relapsed/refractory, while around 17 had unmutated IGHV. Partial responses were observed in roughly 25 patients and complete responses in 2; after a median follow-up of 68 months, remission was maintained in 15 or so patients and progression was observed in about twelve. Samples at response were collected after a median of roughly twelve months of treatment, with a range of roughly 6 to 40 months. On average, each sample had approximately 280,000 productive templates and more than 75,000 productive rearrangements. Of the roughly 79 people in the trial, about two dozen had longitudinal samples available. Cryopreserved peripheral blood mononuclear cells were obtained before treatment, at response, and at either sustained remission or disease progression. Every sample from remission and from progressive disease was obtained while the patients were still on ibrutinib.

The time point tag for this specimen amounts to: 24 months on ibrutinib. For TCR beta library preparation, roughly 2 micrograms of genomic DNA were extracted from the cryopreserved PBMCs. Longitudinal blood samples from CLL patients receiving ibrutinib monotherapy were subjected to high-throughput TCR beta sequencing. The patients took part in an open-label, single-center phase 2 trial of ibrutinib monotherapy. In the case of this clone: Its antigen is unknown. No base qualities exist here, and no much larger clone lies one base off it.

The germline V gene provides CDR1 SGHTA and CDR2 FQGNSA. Ends trimmed: V by 5 bases, J by 5 bases; bases unmatched to a gene: 11. From the cysteine through the phenylalanine, the CDR3 covers 15 amino acids. CDR3 DNA only is kept here, 45 bases in frame from base 1. The goal of deep resolution MiSeq sequencing was a depth between 1 in 1 million and 1 in 200,000 T cells, and coverage averaged 10x per clonotype. The immunoSEQ hsTCRB Kit was used to generate TCR beta libraries. In the original analysis: ImmunoSEQ Data Assistant and ImmunoSEQ Analyzer were used for data analysis, and V, D and J genes were assigned according to IMGT definitions. Clonality, which ranges from 0 to 1, was calculated as one minus the normalized Shannon entropy of productive rearrangement frequencies. Only overrepresented clonotypes making up at least 0.05% of the repertoire of each patient were included in the public clonotype analysis. Some 14 age-matched healthy donor repertoires from immuneACCESS served as clonality controls. As stored in TCRdb, this immuneACCESS dataset retains in-frame rearrangements with V and J assigned. A fraction of the clones does not appear; measured against another copy, unresolved V genes explain less than half of the discrepancy, and the remainder lacks a known reason. Clonal size and the V and J genes are those of that table, whereas D and trimming came from the DNA. In all, the sample holds some 130,000 clones, and 80% to 90% of those were seen once. Roughly 2% of the sample belongs to the ten largest clones.

The paper's findings and limits, for the study overall: At baseline, clonality was higher than in age-matched healthy donors and showed a strong correlation with circulating CD8+ T-cell counts. Clonality rose at ibrutinib response, remained stable during sustained remission, and dropped back toward baseline at progression. Public clonotypes were rare and either shrank or stayed stable during treatment, and the rise in clonality at ibrutinib response reflected expansion of private clonotypes. Sampling times were not matched between patients in sustained remission and patients whose disease was progressing, and lymph node repertoires were not examined.

The clonotype was recovered from a human donor with chronic lymphocytic leukemia. This material consisted of PBMCs, taken after 24 months of ibrutinib treatment. This chain is built from TRBV7-2 and TRBJ2-7, and 8 bases in between align with TRBD2. The nucleotide sequence is TGTGCCAGCAGCGTCCGCACTAGCGGATTTCACGAGCAGTACTTC. Its translation is CASSVRTSGFHEQYF.